These 13 T cell receptor beta chains came from one sample sequenced in a study of T cells in Graves' hyperthyroidism and ophthalmopathy. TCR beta CDR3 regions were amplified from RNA transcripts. The primer set for the first-round RT-PCR of the TCR CDR3 was HTBI. TCRdb reanalysed the multiplex PCR reads using MiXCR and keeps one entry per CDR3 protein. The sample consists of approximately 400,000 distinct CDR3 sequences, 13% of them appearing once. Sequencing was performed on blood. The receptors were gathered from a man between 25 and 39 years old with Graves' hyperthyroidism that later progressed to Graves' ophthalmopathy.

This clonotype was counted ten times or more. The V and J genes are TRBV6-6 and TRBJ1-4, with D perhaps matching TRBD1 (5 bases). Trimming pared 0 bases from V and 9 bases from J, leaving 11 bases between. The CDR3 spans 14 residues. Looked up from germline, CDR1 is MNHNY and CDR2 is SVGAGI (reference sequence). The CDR3 spells CASSYSGGEKKLFF. CDR3 coding DNA: TGTGCCAGCAGTTACTCTGGGGGTGAGAAAAAACTGTTTTTT.

V is TRBV6-1 and J is TRBJ1-6; D may be TRBD1 (5 bases). CDR1 and CDR2 (germline): MNHNS, SASEGT. Trimming left V 6 bases short and J 5 bases short, with 11 bases between. The CDR3 totals 14 residues. The CDR3 loop reads CASSAGAHNSPLHF. In DNA form, the CDR3 reads TGTGCCAGCAGCGCCGGGGCACATAATTCACCCCTCCACTTT.

This clonotype showed up many times. This sequence joins TRBV28 and TRBJ2-7, with D perhaps being TRBD1 or TRBD2 (6 bases each). The CDR3 consists of 13 residues. The germline CDR1 and CDR2 sequences are MDHEN and SYDVKM. V was pared by 7 bases and J by 3 bases, with 13 bases between. As DNA, the CDR3 is TGTGCCAGCACTCCGGGGGCAGGCTACGAGCAGTACTTC. As protein: CASTPGAGYEQYF.

This clonotype was counted a few times. The chain recombines TRBV19 with TRBJ2-1; weak D call: TRBD1 (6 bases). CDR3 length: 11 amino acids. V was shortened by 10 bases and J by 12 bases, with 16 bases between the two germline ends. Germline CDR1 is LNHDA and CDR2 is SQIVND (reference sequence). The CDR3 sequence: CATGTRTLQFF. In DNA form, the CDR3 reads TGTGCCACCGGGACAAGGACATTGCAGTTCTTC.

This clonotype was seen more than once but under ten times. The chain links TRBV4-2 to TRBJ2-7; D remains unclear. This CDR3 contains 15 residues. CDR1 is LGHNA and CDR2 is YNFKEQ in the germline V gene. Trimming removed 0 bases at V and 1 base at J, with 10 bases between. CDR3 DNA: TGTGCCAGCAGCCAAGAGGCAGGTGGGTCCTACGAGCAGTACTTC. Amino acids: CASSQEAGGSYEQYF.

The CDR3 protein is CASSPRASGGADEQFF. DNA of the CDR3: TGTGCCAGCAGCCCTAGGGCTAGCGGGGGGGCTGATGAGCAGTTCTTC. V is TRBV12-3 or TRBV12-4 and J is TRBJ2-1, with 12 bases lining up with TRBD2. Losses at the gene ends were 6 bases for V and 8 bases for J; bases not matched to a gene: 11. This CDR3 region has 16 residues.

This clonotype was observed a few times. The genes are TRBV10-1 and TRBJ1-5; D unclear. This CDR3 region has 14 residues. Trimming took off 3 bases at V and 5 bases at J, with 11 bases between the two ends. Germline CDR1 WNHNN, CDR2 SYGVQD (reference sequence). Here the CDR3 DNA reads TGCGCCAGCAGTGAAGTCAGCGAAGATCAGCCCCAGCATTTT. Translated, it gives CASSEVSEDQPQHF.

This clonotype came up many times. The junction differs from germline at one of its ends, possibly a read error. This CDR3 is CAGRGLEGYTF. The CDR3 coding sequence is TGTGCCGGCAGGGGACTTGAGGGCTACACCTTC. The rearrangement uses TRBV12-3 or TRBV12-4 and TRBJ1-2; weak D call: TRBD1 (6 bases). The CDR3 has 11 residues.

Ten or more counts support this clonotype. V gene TRBV20-1 combines with J gene TRBJ2-7, with 9 bases lining up with TRBD1. Germline V gene data show CDR1 as DFQATT and CDR2 as SNEGSKA (reference sequence). The CDR3 length is 13 residues. V was pared by 6 bases and J by 5 bases, with 8 bases of the junction left unmatched. The CDR3 nucleotides are TGCAGTGCAACCGGGACAGGGAACCACGAGCAGTACTTC. Its translation is CSATGTGNHEQYF.

The count of this clonotype is one. The chain carries TRBV20-1 and TRBJ2-1; 8 bases are a match to TRBD2. This CDR3 comprises 16 residues. Looked up from germline, CDR1 is DFQATT and CDR2 is SNEGSKA (reference sequence). V trimming: 2 bases; J trimming: 7 bases; junction bases outside the gene matches: 13. CDR3 loop: CSARPSAGALGNEQFF. CDR3 bases: TGCAGTGCTAGACCCTCAGCGGGGGCACTCGGGAATGAGCAGTTCTTC.

This clonotype occurred many times. This rearrangement joins TRBV12-3 or TRBV12-4 to TRBJ2-1; 10 bases align to TRBD1. Germline trimming cut 5 bases from V and 1 base from J; bases unmatched to any gene: 8. The CDR3 runs 17 residues. This chain's CDR3 is CASSLGQGSGSYNEQFF. The CDR3, as DNA: TGTGCCAGCAGTCTGGGACAGGGGAGCGGTTCCTACAATGAGCAGTTCTTC.

CDR3 in amino acids: CASSSDGTSTDTQYF. The CDR3 region has the DNA TGTGCCAGCAGCTCGGACGGGACTAGCACAGATACGCAGTATTTT. The chain combines TRBV5-5 with TRBJ2-3, with D maybe TRBD2 (6 bases). Looked up from germline, CDR1 is SGHKS and CDR2 is YYEKEE (reference sequence). This CDR3 comprises 15 residues. V lost 3 bases and J lost 0, with 11 bases in between.

With respect to this clonotype: Given a much more abundant clone one base away, this may be a read error. This CDR3 fails to terminate in the conserved phenylalanine or tryptophan, so it likely reflects a read error. The rearrangement joins TRBV2 to TRBJ1-1; no clear D. Germline V gives CDR1 SNHLY, CDR2 FYNNEI. The CDR3 sequence is 13 residues long. With 7 bases removed from V and 1 base from J, the gap between germline ends came to 10 bases. The CDR3 bases are TGTGCCAGCACCCAGTGGGGGAACACTGAAGCTTTCTCT. Translating it yields CASTQWGNTEAFS.